This TCR beta chain was sequenced in a study of T cell repertoires in ileal Crohn's disease. The time point: neoterminal ileum biopsy at postoperative endoscopy, about 6 months after surgery. Study-wide findings and caveats: Compared with CD4 T cells, sorted CD8 cells carried more expanded clones. Clonal expansions were more frequent in active smokers than non-smokers at surgery.

As for this clone: Its specificity is not known.

This CDR3 is built from 15 residues. V was pared by 4 bases and J by 4 bases, with 9 bases of the junction left unmatched. CDR1 and CDR2 (germline): SGHRS, YFSETQ. TCRdb keeps only in-frame clones here, not all; method: immunoSEQ multiplex PCR. The sample includes 7,000 or so clones, 70% to 75% of them seen just once. The sequence was obtained from an adult with Crohn's disease. The gene calls are TRBV5-1 and TRBJ1-2, with 8 bases matching TRBD1. Source material: ileal tissue. CDR3 in DNA: TGCGCCAGCAGCCAAGGGACAGGATTTCCCTATGGCTACACCTTC. This codes for CASSQGTGFPYGYTF.